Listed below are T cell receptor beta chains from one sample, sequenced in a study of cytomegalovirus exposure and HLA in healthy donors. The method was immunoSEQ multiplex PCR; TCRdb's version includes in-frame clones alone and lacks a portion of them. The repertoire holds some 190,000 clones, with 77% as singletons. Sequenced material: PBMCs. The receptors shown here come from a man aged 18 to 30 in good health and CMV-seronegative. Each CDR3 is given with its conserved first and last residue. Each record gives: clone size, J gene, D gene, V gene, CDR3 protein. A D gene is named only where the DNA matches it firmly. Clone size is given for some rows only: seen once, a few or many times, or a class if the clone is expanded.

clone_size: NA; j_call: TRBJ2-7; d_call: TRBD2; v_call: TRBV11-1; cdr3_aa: CASSPGLAGALSSYEQYF
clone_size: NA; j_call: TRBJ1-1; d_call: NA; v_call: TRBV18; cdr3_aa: CASSPLYTEAFF
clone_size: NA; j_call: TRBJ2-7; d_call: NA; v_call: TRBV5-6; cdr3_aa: CASSLMGATDYEQYF
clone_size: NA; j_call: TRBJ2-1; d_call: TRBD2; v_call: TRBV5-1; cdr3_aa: CASSPRAGGMDEQFF
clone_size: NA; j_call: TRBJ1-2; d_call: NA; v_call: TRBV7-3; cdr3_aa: CASSLNSGYGYTF
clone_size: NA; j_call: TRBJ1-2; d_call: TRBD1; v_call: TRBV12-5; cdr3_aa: CASGLPRTGGTSGYTF
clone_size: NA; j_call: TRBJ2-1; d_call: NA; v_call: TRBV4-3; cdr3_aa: CASSQGSGVSNEQFF
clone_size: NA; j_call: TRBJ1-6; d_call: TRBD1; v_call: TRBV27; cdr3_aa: CASSWTGDSPLHF
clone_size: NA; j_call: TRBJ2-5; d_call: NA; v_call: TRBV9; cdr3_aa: CASSVTGETQYF
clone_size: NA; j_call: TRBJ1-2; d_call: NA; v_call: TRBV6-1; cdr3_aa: CASSFPGGAGYTF
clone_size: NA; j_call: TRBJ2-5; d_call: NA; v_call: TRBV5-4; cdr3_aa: CASSYNRVQETQYF
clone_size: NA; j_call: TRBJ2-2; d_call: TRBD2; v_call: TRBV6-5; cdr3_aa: CASRGPGGPGELFF
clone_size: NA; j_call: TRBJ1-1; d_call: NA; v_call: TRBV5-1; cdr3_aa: CASSGGDMNTEAFF
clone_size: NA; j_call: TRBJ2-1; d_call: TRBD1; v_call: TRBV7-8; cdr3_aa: CASSFRGPYNEQFF
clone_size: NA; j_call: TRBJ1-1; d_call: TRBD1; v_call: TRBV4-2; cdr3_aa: CASSGQAPAAFF
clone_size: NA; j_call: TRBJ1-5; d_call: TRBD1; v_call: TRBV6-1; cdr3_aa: CASRLGGRDNQPQHF
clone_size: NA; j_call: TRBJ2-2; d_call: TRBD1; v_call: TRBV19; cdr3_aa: CASSRDRGYTGELFF
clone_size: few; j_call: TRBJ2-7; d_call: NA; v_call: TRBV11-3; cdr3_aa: CASSFVRASYEQYF